Listed here are 29 T cell receptor beta chains from one sample, sequenced in a study of Ad26.COV2.S vaccination and SARS-CoV-2 variants. TCRdb keeps only in-frame clones here, not all; method: immunoSEQ multiplex PCR. Among around 450,000 clones listed, 89% were seen once. Treatment specified: 19 received Ad26.COV2.S at low or high dose, single or two shots; about 5 received placebo; per-sample allocation not given. Day 63 after the first injection of vaccine or placebo was the sampling time. This material consisted of peripheral blood, taken in a trial of Ad26.COV2.S vaccine versus placebo. These receptors were taken from a person between 18 and 60 years old who received the Ad26.COV2.S COVID-19 vaccine or a placebo.

The chain links TRBV18 to TRBJ2-3; TRBD1 aligns across 7 bases. The CDR3 sequence is 14 residues long. V shed 4 bases, J shed 1 base, and the junction held 2 bases outside the gene matches. The germline gives CDR1 KGHSH, CDR2 LQKENI. The CDR3 spells CASSLGTGTDTQYF. The CDR3 nucleotides read TGTGCCAGCTCACTCGGGACAGGCACAGATACGCAGTATTTT.

On this clone: Other DNA sequences from this sample encode an identical CDR3 as well. V is TRBV27 and J is TRBJ2-7, with 11 bases lining up with TRBD2. In germline, CDR1 is MNHEY, CDR2 SMNVEV (reference sequence). J gave up 0 bases and V 6 bases, and 4 bases lay outside the gene matches. This CDR3 comprises 15 residues. The CDR3, as DNA: TGTGCCAGCAGAGTTACTAGCGGGAGCTCCTACGAGCAGTACTTC. Residues: CASRVTSGSSYEQYF.

This sequence joins TRBV9 and TRBJ1-1; D call uncertain. Trimming shortened V by 0 bases and J by 4 bases, and 13 bases separated the two germline ends. The V gene's germline CDR1 is SGDLS and CDR2 YYNGEE. CDR3 length: 15 residues. The CDR3 coding sequence is TGTGCCAGCAGCGTAGGAACCCAATCGGGCACTGAAGCTTTCTTT. Translating it yields CASSVGTQSGTEAFF.

This clone showed up just a few times. This sequence joins TRBV28 and TRBJ2-1; the match to TRBD2 covers 8 bases. J lost 6 bases, V lost 7 bases, and 11 bases had no gene match. Per germline, CDR1 MDHEN and CDR2 SYDVKM. The CDR3 extends over 15 amino acids. In DNA form, the CDR3 reads TGTGCCAGCACCTCACTAGCGGAAAACACCAATGAGCAGTTCTTC. This translates into CASTSLAENTNEQFF.

This clone was seen once. The chain recombines TRBV12-3 or TRBV12-4 with TRBJ1-2; D call uncertain. The CDR3 contains 13 residues. V lost 5 bases to trimming and J lost 8 bases, with 15 bases between them. CDR3 nucleotides: TGTGCCAGCAGTCTTTTTCCCCCACGAGGCTACACCTTC. Translation: CASSLFPPRGYTF.

V gene TRBV15 combines with J gene TRBJ2-3; TRBD2 agrees at 8 bases. J was trimmed by 6 bases and V by 0 bases; bases with no gene match: 8. This CDR3 contains 16 residues. Germline V gene sequence: CDR1 LNHNV, CDR2 YYDKDF (reference sequence). The CDR3 DNA sequence: TGTGCCACCAGCAGAGATCCGGGACTAGTGGTGGATACGCAGTATTTT. It encodes CATSRDPGLVVDTQYF.

This clone was observed a handful of times. The chain has TRBV5-4 and TRBJ2-7; 7 positions match TRBD1. The V gene end was trimmed by 4 bases and the J gene end by 0 bases; junction bases not matched to a gene: 7. The CDR3 is made up of 15 amino acids. Germline CDR1 reads SGHNT; CDR2 reads YYREEE (reference sequence). The CDR3 DNA sequence: TGTGCCAGCAGCCCGACCGGGACAGTCTCCTACGAGCAGTACTTC. This gives the protein CASSPTGTVSYEQYF.

The CDR3 DNA reads as TGTGCCAGCAGCCCACGGGATGGTGAGCAGTTCTTC. It yields the protein CASSPRDGEQFF. The gene calls are TRBV13 and TRBJ2-1, with a weak D call TRBD2 (5 bases). Deletions cut 5 bases from V and 9 bases from J, with 11 bases between. The V gene's germline CDR1 is PRHDT and CDR2 FYEKMQ (reference sequence). The CDR3 extends over 12 amino acids.

The chain joins TRBV7-2 to TRBJ2-2; 8 positions agree with TRBD2. There are 16 residues in the CDR3. From germline, CDR1 is SGHTA and CDR2 FQGNSA. The J segment lost 0 bases and the V segment lost 3 bases, leaving 3 bases of the junction unmatched. As DNA, the CDR3 is TGTGCCAGCAGCTTCGGGGGGGCCCCGAACACCGGGGAGCTGTTTTTT. Encoded protein: CASSFGGAPNTGELFF.

The chain has TRBV27 and TRBJ1-1; possibly TRBD1 for D (5 bases). Trimming removed 1 base at V and 4 bases at J, with 19 bases between. The CDR3 has 17 amino acids. Germline CDR1 reads MNHEY; CDR2 reads SMNVEV (reference sequence). For the CDR3, the DNA is TGTGCCAGCAGTTTATTTCTGAGGGGCTTCGGGGTCACTGAAGCTTTCTTT. This codes for CASSLFLRGFGVTEAFF.

The chain combines TRBV6-1 with TRBJ1-5; 8 nucleotides align to TRBD1. CDR3 length: 16 residues. Germline V gene sequence: CDR1 MNHNS, CDR2 SASEGT. J lost 3 bases, V lost 3 bases, and 7 bases had no gene match. The CDR3 region is CASSDRQGPLNQPQHF. The CDR3 nucleotides are TGTGCCAGCAGTGACCGACAGGGGCCTCTCAATCAGCCCCAGCATTTT.

The chain combines TRBV30 with TRBJ1-5, with D maybe TRBD1 (6 bases). Looked up from germline, CDR1 is GTSNPN and CDR2 is SVGIG (reference sequence). The ends were cut back, 2 bases at V and 6 bases at J, with 11 bases in the middle. The CDR3 runs 13 residues. The CDR3 DNA is TGTGCCTGGAGTTCACAGGGCGGTCAGCCCCAGCATTTT. Translation gives CAWSSQGGQPQHF.

This clone has more than one count but fewer than ten. The chain is built from TRBV19 and TRBJ1-6, with D uncertain. The V gene's germline CDR1 is LNHDA and CDR2 SQIVND (reference sequence). The V and J ends lost 7 bases and 0 bases respectively, with 7 bases between them. The CDR3 contains 14 residues. The CDR3 protein is CASTPSSYNSPLHF. DNA for the CDR3: TGTGCCAGTACCCCGAGCTCCTATAATTCACCCCTCCACTTT.

The chain is built from TRBV7-8 and TRBJ2-1, with D possibly TRBD2 on 5 matching bases. The CDR3 runs to 13 residues. Trimming cost V 1 base and J 6 bases, with 7 bases left between them. Germline assignment: CDR1 SGHVS and CDR2 FQNEAQ. As DNA, the CDR3 is TGTGCCAGCAGCTTAGGGGGAGTCAATGAGCAGTTCTTC. Translated, it gives CASSLGGVNEQFF.

The chain combines TRBV14 with TRBJ2-7, with TRBD2 matching over 7 bases. The V gene end was trimmed by 1 base and the J gene end by 3 bases; junction bases not matched to a gene: 6. The CDR3 runs 15 residues. Germline V gene lookup returns CDR1 SGHDN and CDR2 FVKESK. CDR3 in DNA: TGTGCCAGCAGCCAAGTAAATATAGCGGGCTACGAGCAGTACTTC. This gives the protein CASSQVNIAGYEQYF.

This chain connects TRBV5-4 to TRBJ2-7; no reliable D call. The germline V gene encodes CDR1 SGHNT and CDR2 YYREEE (reference sequence). This CDR3 spans 12 amino acids. The V gene lost 1 base and the J gene lost 6 bases, with 8 bases spanning the gap. This chain's CDR3 is CASSLTSGEQYF. The CDR3 nucleotides read TGTGCCAGCAGCTTGACTTCAGGCGAGCAGTACTTC. The full variable domain, its missing parts supplied by reference TRBV5-4 and TRBJ2-7, is ETGVTQSPTHLIKTRGQQVTLRCSSQSGHNTVSWYQQALGQGPQFIFQYYREEENGRGNFPPRFSGLQFPNYSSELNVNALELDDSALYLCASSLTSGEQYFGPGTRLTVT.

The genes are TRBV10-3 and TRBJ2-2; D not certain. The V end was cut by 4 bases, the J end by 6 bases, with 15 bases between. The CDR3 runs 15 residues. The germline gives CDR1 ENHRY, CDR2 SYGVKD. The CDR3 here is CAISAERLTAGELFF. The CDR3, as DNA: TGTGCCATCAGTGCCGAGAGGTTGACCGCCGGGGAGCTGTTTTTT.

The chain recombines TRBV6-2 or TRBV6-3 with TRBJ2-7, with D hard to call. V was shortened by 2 bases and J by 2 bases, with 10 bases between the two germline ends. There are 14 residues in the CDR3. Germline V gene data show CDR1 as MNHEY and CDR2 as SVGEGT. CDR3 in DNA: TGTGCCAGCAGTTACGCTGCCACCACCTACGAGCAGTACTTC. Protein: CASSYAATTYEQYF.

The V gene is TRBV20-1, the J gene TRBJ1-1; D perhaps matches TRBD1 (6 bases). Trimming removed 3 bases from V and 6 bases from J, with 17 bases in between. The CDR3 extends over 14 amino acids. Germline-derived CDR1 and CDR2 are DFQATT and SNEGSKA (reference sequence). DNA for the CDR3: TGCAGTGCTAGTGGGAAGGGCGGGGGCCCTGAAGCTTTCTTT. It specifies CSASGKGGGPEAFF.

V gene TRBV7-3 combines with J gene TRBJ2-1; 10 bases map to TRBD1. The CDR3 sequence is 15 residues long. Trimming cost V 5 bases and J 2 bases; bases outside gene matches: 3. Germline CDR1 SGHTA, CDR2 FQGTGA. The CDR3 protein is CASSATGGAYNEQFF. The CDR3 bases are TGTGCCAGCAGCGCGACAGGGGGCGCCTACAATGAGCAGTTCTTC.

The chain is built from TRBV25-1 and TRBJ2-5; D gene unclear. The CDR3 is 10 residues long. Trimming took off 4 bases at V and 4 bases at J, with 1 base between the two ends. CDR1 and CDR2 from the germline V gene are MGHDK and SYGVNS. The CDR3 region is CASSVETQYF. Here the CDR3 DNA reads TGTGCCAGCAGTGTAGAGACCCAGTACTTC.

The chain uses TRBV7-9 and TRBJ2-7; 7 bases fit TRBD1. The CDR3 length is 15 residues. Per the germline V gene, CDR1 is SEHNR and CDR2 is FQNEAQ (reference sequence). V dropped 6 bases and J dropped 1; count of bases not matched to a gene: 9. The CDR3 sequence is CASRPYRDRSYEQYF. CDR3 sequence (DNA): TGTGCCAGCAGACCATACCGGGACAGATCCTACGAGCAGTACTTC.

The CDR3 DNA reads TGCGCCAGCAGCTTGTCAGGGGGCTATAATTCACCCCTCCACTTT. This translates into CASSLSGGYNSPLHF. This sequence joins TRBV5-1 and TRBJ1-6; 7 bases align to TRBD1. CDR1 is SGHRS, CDR2 YFSETQ, per germline. The CDR3 is 15 residues long. V trimming: 1 base; J trimming: 3 bases; junction bases outside the gene matches: 1.

The chain employs TRBV11-2 and TRBJ2-7; maybe TRBD1 (7 bases). V shed 5 bases and J shed 2 bases, with 10 bases lying between them. CDR1 is SGHAT and CDR2 is FQNNGV in the germline V gene. There are 13 residues in the CDR3. The DNA for the CDR3 is TGTGCCAGCAGCCAGGGGGGAGCCTACGAGCAGTACTTC. This sequence encodes CASSQGGAYEQYF. Looking up the rest from reference TRBV11-2 and TRBJ2-7 gives the full variable domain: EAGVAQSPRYKIIEKRQSVAFWCNPISGHATLYWYQQILGQGPKLLIQFQNNGVVDDSQLPKDRFSAERLKGVDSTLKIQPAKLEDSAVYLCASSQGGAYEQYFGPGTRLTVT.

The chain employs TRBV30 and TRBJ1-6; unclear D gene. Germline CDR1 reads GTSNPN; CDR2 reads SVGIG (reference sequence). V was cut by 1 base and J by 10 bases, with 11 bases left in between. The CDR3 length is 13 residues. The CDR3 nucleotides are TGTGCCTGGAGTGGGGCGGGTTTCTCACCCCTCCACTTT. This codes for CAWSGAGFSPLHF.

This rearrangement joins TRBV19 to TRBJ1-3; D gene uncertain. The germline gives CDR1 LNHDA, CDR2 SQIVND (reference sequence). The CDR3 contains 16 residues. V gave up 5 bases and J gave up 0 bases, with 14 bases separating them. CDR3 sequence reads: CASSVDADNSGNTIYF. The CDR3 nucleotides are TGTGCCAGTAGTGTCGATGCTGATAACTCTGGAAACACCATATATTTT. Filled out from reference TRBV19 and TRBJ1-3, the complete variable domain reads DGGITQSPKYLFRKEGQNVTLSCEQNLNHDAMYWYRQDPGQGLRLIYYSQIVNDFQKGDIAEGYSVSREKKESFPLTVTSAQKNPTAFYLCASSVDADNSGNTIYFGEGSWLTVV.

J is TRBJ2-1 and V is TRBV5-1; the D gene is possibly TRBD2 (5 bases). This CDR3 is built from 15 residues. Germline V gives CDR1 SGHRS, CDR2 YFSETQ. The V gene lost 1 base and the J gene lost 4 bases, with 12 bases spanning the gap. CDR3 in amino acids: CASSLSYEGYNEQFF. The DNA of the CDR3 is TGCGCCAGCAGCTTGAGCTACGAGGGATACAATGAGCAGTTCTTC. The full variable domain, rest sourced from reference TRBV5-1 and TRBJ2-1, is KAGVTQTPRYLIKTRGQQVTLSCSPISGHRSVSWYQQTPGQGLQFLFEYFSETQRNKGNFPGRFSGRQFSNSRSEMNVSTLELGDSALYLCASSLSYEGYNEQFFGPGTRLTVL.

The chain recombines TRBV9 with TRBJ2-2; tentative D call: TRBD2 (5 bases). The CDR3 loop spans 13 amino acids. Germline V lookup: CDR1 SGDLS, CDR2 YYNGEE. Trimming removed 0 bases at V and 7 bases at J, with 7 bases between. Written as DNA, the CDR3 is TGTGCCAGCAGCGTAGTGAGCGGCGGGGAGCTGTTTTTT. It encodes CASSVVSGGELFF. Filled out from reference TRBV9 and TRBJ2-2, the complete variable domain reads DSGVTQTPKHLITATGQRVTLRCSPRSGDLSVYWYQQSLDQGLQFLIQYYNGEERAKGNILERFSAQQFPDLHSELNLSSLELGDSALYFCASSVVSGGELFFGEGSRLTVL.

This clone was picked up one time. The chain carries TRBV12-3 or TRBV12-4 and TRBJ2-7, with D tentatively TRBD1 (6 bases). With 4 bases removed from V and 6 bases from J, the gap between germline ends came to 13 bases. The CDR3 is 13 amino acids. The CDR3 region is CASSWGTGSEQYF. DNA for the CDR3: TGTGCCAGCAGTTGGGGTACAGGGTCCGAGCAGTACTTC.